This passage covers 3 T cell receptor beta chains from one sample sequenced in a study of T cell responses to AZD1222 COVID-19 vaccine (dated by TCRdb to 2020 to 2022). The sample's time point label, in plain terms: baseline before first vaccination. To prepare the library, the immunoSEQ multiplex PCR assay was applied. The clones in this table, taken by TCRdb from immuneACCESS, are in-frame only. Not every clone is retained; where verified, under half of the shortfall comes from an unresolved V gene, and the cause of the rest is unknown. The sample has 87,000 or so clones on record, 85% to 90% of them singletons. Clones ranked in the top ten supply around 3.9% of the sample. This material consisted of peripheral blood, taken on day 0 of AZD1222 vaccination. The receptors shown here come from an adult in good health.

V usage is TRBV30 and J usage is TRBJ1-4, with D possibly TRBD1 on 6 matching bases. The V gene's germline CDR1 is GTSNPN and CDR2 SVGIG (reference sequence). V dropped 6 bases and J dropped 8 bases, with 10 bases sitting between them. The CDR3 loop spans 11 amino acids. CDR3 sequence reads: CACKRGEKLFF. CDR3 DNA sequence: TGTGCCTGCAAGAGGGGGGAAAAACTGTTTTTT.

The chain joins TRBV5-1 to TRBJ2-7, with a possible D match to TRBD2 (6 bases). With 0 bases removed from V and 2 bases from J, the gap between germline ends came to 12 bases. The CDR3 length is 15 residues. In germline, CDR1 is SGHRS, CDR2 YFSETQ. The CDR3 loop reads CASSLAGTSAYEQYF. The DNA of the CDR3 is TGCGCCAGCAGCTTGGCCGGGACTTCAGCCTACGAGCAGTACTTC. The entire variable domain, with the rest obtained from reference TRBV5-1 and TRBJ2-7, is as follows: KAGVTQTPRYLIKTRGQQVTLSCSPISGHRSVSWYQQTPGQGLQFLFEYFSETQRNKGNFPGRFSGRQFSNSRSEMNVSTLELGDSALYLCASSLAGTSAYEQYFGPGTRLTVT.

The chain employs TRBV7-8 and TRBJ1-5; D might be TRBD1 (5 bases). Germline CDR1 SGHVS, CDR2 FQNEAQ. CDR3 length: 13 residues. V lost 2 bases to trimming and J lost 5 bases, with 7 bases between them. The CDR3 region is CASSLWDYQPQHF. The CDR3 bases are TGTGCCAGCAGCTTATGGGACTATCAGCCCCAGCATTTT.